Here is one T cell receptor (beta chain) with its context. Its antigen is unidentified. This sample is drawn from a study of OX40 agonist ivuxolimab in advanced cancers. The protocol was immunoSEQ multiplex PCR, while the TCRdb copy is restricted to in-frame clones and leaves out a portion. The repertoire holds some 110,000 clones, with around 95% as singletons. V was shortened by 0 bases and J by 3 bases, with 10 bases between the two germline ends. CDR3 length equals 15 residues. Germline loops: CDR1 SGHRS, CDR2 YFSETQ. Exclusion of a patient followed from autoimmune disease history or systemic immunosuppression. Study outcomes and limitations: At doses 0.1 to 3.0 mg/kg, CD4+ and CD8+ clones expanded. Expanded clones belonging to CD8+ T cells outnumbered, on average, those of CD4+.

The sequence came from an adult with an advanced solid tumor such as melanoma, head and neck, liver or kidney cancer. The source material was CD4+ or CD8+ T cells sorted from blood, sampled in a trial of the OX40 agonist ivuxolimab. The rearrangement uses TRBV5-1 and TRBJ2-1, with a tentative D call TRBD2 (6 bases). The CDR3 DNA is TGCGCCAGCAGCTTGGTAGGCGGGGACTACAATGAGCAGTTCTTC. Translating gives CASSLVGGDYNEQFF. The full variable domain, rest sourced from reference TRBV5-1 and TRBJ2-1, is KAGVTQTPRYLIKTRGQQVTLSCSPISGHRSVSWYQQTPGQGLQFLFEYFSETQRNKGNFPGRFSGRQFSNSRSEMNVSTLELGDSALYLCASSLVGGDYNEQFFGPGTRLTVL.